This passage covers 18 T cell receptor beta chains from one sample sequenced in a study of blood T cell repertoires in COVID-19. The data were produced by immunoSEQ multiplex PCR, yet TCRdb's version contains in-frame clones alone and is incomplete. Of 270,000 or so clones in the sample, about nine tenths were seen once. The material sequenced was PBMCs or T cells enriched from blood (not recorded which). Receptors were obtained from a middle-aged woman with acute COVID-19.

The chain links TRBV6-5 to TRBJ1-5, with D uncertain. This CDR3 is 13 amino acids long. The V gene's germline CDR1 is MNHEY and CDR2 SVGAGI. Trimming pared 4 bases from V and 6 bases from J, leaving 10 bases between. The CDR3 loop is CASSSTGSQPQHF. CDR3 coding DNA: TGTGCCAGCAGTTCGACGGGATCTCAGCCCCAGCATTTT.

The gene calls are TRBV18 and TRBJ1-3; TRBD1 agrees at 8 bases. The germline V gene encodes CDR1 KGHSH and CDR2 LQKENI. Unmatched junction bases numbered 2, after V lost 1 base and J lost 0 bases. The length of the CDR3 is 16 residues. The CDR3 loop reads CASSPLGTGSGNTIYF. The CDR3 DNA reads as TGTGCCAGCTCACCACTCGGGACAGGCTCTGGAAACACCATATATTTT.

This clone is a singleton in its sample. The chain combines TRBV21-1 with TRBJ1-1; the table's D call of TRBD1 was not tested on the DNA. TRBV21-1 is given as a pseudogene. The CDR3 is 20 amino acids. CDR3 DNA sequence: TGTGCCAGCAGCACCCGAACAGGGCCAACGACAACGCACGGAAACACTGAAGCTTTCTTT. Residues: CASSTRTGPTTTHGNTEAFF.

In regard to this clone: Other DNA variants within this sample encode the same CDR3. V and J are TRBV2 and TRBJ1-2; 9 bases align to TRBD1. This CDR3 is built from 14 residues. Losses at the gene ends were 5 bases for V and 4 bases for J; bases not matched to a gene: 5. The germline V gene encodes CDR1 SNHLY and CDR2 FYNNEI. As DNA, the CDR3 is TGTGCCAGCAGTACTACAGGGGGCGCCTATGGCTACACCTTC. Its protein product is CASSTTGGAYGYTF.

The chain employs TRBV24-1 and TRBJ2-5, with TRBD2 as a possible D gene (6 bases). Germline V lookup: CDR1 KGHDR, CDR2 SFDVKD. The CDR3 consists of 15 residues. The ends were cut back, 3 bases at V and 4 bases at J, with 14 bases in the middle. The CDR3 reads CATSDAGTEIETQYF. The CDR3 bases are TGTGCCACCAGTGATGCGGGGACGGAAATAGAGACCCAGTACTTC.

The chain recombines TRBV24-1 with TRBJ2-3, with TRBD2 as a possible D gene (7 bases). This CDR3 is 14 amino acids long. CDR1 is KGHDR and CDR2 is SFDVKD in the germline V gene. V lost 9 bases and J 3 bases, leaving 15 bases between the germline ends. The chain's CDR3 is CATGLGGTTDTQYF. Written as DNA, the CDR3 is TGTGCCACCGGACTAGGGGGGACGACAGATACGCAGTATTTT.

The chain employs TRBV28 and TRBJ2-1; 8 bases align to TRBD2. CDR3 length: 14 residues. Trimming removed 5 bases from V and 4 bases from J; junction bases left unmatched: 4. CDR1 and CDR2 (germline): MDHEN, SYDVKM. CDR3 bases: TGTGCCAGCAGTCCCGGGGGGGATTACAATGAGCAGTTCTTC. It encodes CASSPGGDYNEQFF.

This chain joins TRBV18 and TRBJ1-4; 7 bases line up with TRBD1. The CDR3 runs to 14 residues. Germline values: CDR1 KGHSH, CDR2 LQKENI. Losses at the gene ends were 3 bases for V and 2 bases for J; bases not matched to a gene: 0. DNA for the CDR3: TGTGCCAGCTCACCGGACAGGACTAATGAAAAACTGTTTTTT. It codes for CASSPDRTNEKLFF.

The genes are TRBV2 and TRBJ1-1; no reliable D call. CDR3 size: 14 residues. The germline gives CDR1 SNHLY, CDR2 FYNNEI. V was cut by 2 bases and J by 1 base, with 8 bases left in between. The CDR3 spells CASSENSGNTEAFF. The CDR3 DNA follows: TGTGCCAGCAGTGAAAATTCAGGGAACACTGAAGCTTTCTTT.

The chain links TRBV15 to TRBJ1-5; TRBD1 agrees at 12 bases. V lost 6 bases, J lost 5 bases, and 8 bases stayed unmatched. CDR3 length: 16 amino acids. CDR1 and CDR2 from the germline V gene are LNHNV and YYDKDF (reference sequence). CDR3 nucleotide sequence: TGTGCCACCAGGGGAAACGGGACAGGGGGCCATCAGCCCCAGCATTTT. Its translation: CATRGNGTGGHQPQHF.

V and J are TRBV6-5 and TRBJ2-3, with D tentatively TRBD2 (6 bases). The length of the CDR3 is 13 residues. Germline CDR1 is MNHEY and CDR2 is SVGAGI. V gave up 7 bases and J gave up 3 bases, with 11 bases separating them. The CDR3 nucleotides read TGTGCCAGCACGCTGGGAGGTACAGATACGCAGTATTTT. It codes for CASTLGGTDTQYF.

This clone appeared once. The chain uses TRBV21-1 and TRBJ2-2; the DNA was not compared with TRBD1, the D call given in the table. TRBV21-1 is shown as a pseudogene. This CDR3 spans 21 amino acids. CDR3 nucleotide sequence: TGTGCCAGCAGCAAAGCACACCGCCCGGCTCCGGACAGGGTTAACACCGGGGAGCTGTTTTTT. Translated, it gives CASSKAHRPAPDRVNTGELFF.

The chain couples TRBV29-1 to TRBJ1-1; the D gene is possibly TRBD1 (5 bases). The CDR3 is made up of 13 amino acids. Germline V lookup: CDR1 SQVTM, CDR2 ANQGSEA. Trimming cost V 8 bases and J 6 bases, with 19 bases left between them. The CDR3, as DNA: TGCAGCCCGTGGCAGGGCCCTTTCTCTGAAGCTTTCTTT. This translates into CSPWQGPFSEAFF.

This clone occurred once. The gene calls are TRBV11-2 and TRBJ2-3; D possibly corresponds to TRBD2 (6 bases). The CDR3 length is 16 residues. The V end lost 2 bases, the J end lost 0 bases, and 12 bases lay between the germline ends. The V gene's germline CDR1 is SGHAT and CDR2 FQNNGV. The CDR3 nucleotides are TGTGCCAGCAGCTTAAGGGCCGGGAGAAGCACAGATACGCAGTATTTT. Encoded protein: CASSLRAGRSTDTQYF.

J is TRBJ2-7 and V is TRBV19, with a tentative D call TRBD1 (5 bases). Germline-derived CDR1 and CDR2 are LNHDA and SQIVND (reference sequence). The V and J ends lost 6 bases and 2 bases respectively, with 14 bases between them. There are 14 residues in the CDR3. The CDR3: CASRADSPPYEQYF. CDR3 DNA: TGTGCCAGTAGGGCAGACAGTCCCCCCTACGAGCAGTACTTC.

V is TRBV3-1 (or the pseudogene TRBV3-2) and J is TRBJ1-6; D not certain. Germline V CDR1 and CDR2: LGHDT, YNNKEL (reference sequence). The CDR3 has 12 residues. Trimming removed 3 bases at V and 14 bases at J, with 11 bases between. CDR3 region: CASSQGGRSLHF. In DNA form, the CDR3 reads TGTGCCAGCAGCCAGGGCGGGAGGTCCCTCCACTTT.

The V call is TRBV5-4, the J call TRBJ2-2, with 15 bases fitting TRBD2. CDR3 length: 18 residues. Germline trimming cut 4 bases from V and 3 bases from J; bases unmatched to any gene: 7. CDR1 is SGHNT, CDR2 YYREEE, per germline (reference sequence). The CDR3 nucleotides read TGTGCCAGCAGCGCCGGACTAGCGGGGGGGCTGGACACCGGGGAGCTGTTTTTT. The encoded protein is CASSAGLAGGLDTGELFF.

The gene calls are TRBV3-1 (or the pseudogene TRBV3-2) and TRBJ2-1; D uncertain. This CDR3 contains 15 residues. Trimming removed 2 bases at V and 0 bases at J, with 8 bases between. Germline V gene sequence: CDR1 LGHDT, CDR2 YNNKEL (reference sequence). The DNA for the CDR3 is TGTGCCAGCAGCCAATGGGCAAGCTCCTACAATGAGCAGTTCTTC. Encoded protein: CASSQWASSYNEQFF.